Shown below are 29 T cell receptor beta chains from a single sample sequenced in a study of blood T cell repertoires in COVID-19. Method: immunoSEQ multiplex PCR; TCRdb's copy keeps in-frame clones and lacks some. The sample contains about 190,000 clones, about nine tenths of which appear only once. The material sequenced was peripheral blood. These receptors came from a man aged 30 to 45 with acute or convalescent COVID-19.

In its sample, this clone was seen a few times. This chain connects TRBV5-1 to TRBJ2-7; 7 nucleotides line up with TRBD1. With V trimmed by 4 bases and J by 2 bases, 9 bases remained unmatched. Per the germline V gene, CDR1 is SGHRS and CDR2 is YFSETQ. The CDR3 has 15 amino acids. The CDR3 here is CASSTLNTGAYEQYF. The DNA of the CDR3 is TGCGCCAGCAGCACACTCAACACAGGGGCCTACGAGCAGTACTTC.

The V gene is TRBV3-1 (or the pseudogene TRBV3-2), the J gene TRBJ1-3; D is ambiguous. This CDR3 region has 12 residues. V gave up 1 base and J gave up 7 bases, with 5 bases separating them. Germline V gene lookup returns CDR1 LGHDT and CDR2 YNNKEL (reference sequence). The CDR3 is CASSQGPNTIYF. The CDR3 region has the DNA TGTGCCAGCAGCCAAGGGCCGAACACCATATATTTT.

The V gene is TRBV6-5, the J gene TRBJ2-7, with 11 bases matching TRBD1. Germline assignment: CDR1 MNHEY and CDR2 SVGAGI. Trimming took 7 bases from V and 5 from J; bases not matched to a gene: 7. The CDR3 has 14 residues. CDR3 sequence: CASINGQGAHEQYF. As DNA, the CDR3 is TGTGCCAGCATAAATGGACAGGGGGCCCACGAGCAGTACTTC.

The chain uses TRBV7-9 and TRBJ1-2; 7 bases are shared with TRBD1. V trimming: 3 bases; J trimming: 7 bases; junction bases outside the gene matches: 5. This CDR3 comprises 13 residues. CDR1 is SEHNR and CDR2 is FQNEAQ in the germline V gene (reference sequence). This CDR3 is CASSLSRQGGYTF. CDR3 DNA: TGTGCCAGCAGCTTGAGCCGACAGGGTGGCTACACCTTC.

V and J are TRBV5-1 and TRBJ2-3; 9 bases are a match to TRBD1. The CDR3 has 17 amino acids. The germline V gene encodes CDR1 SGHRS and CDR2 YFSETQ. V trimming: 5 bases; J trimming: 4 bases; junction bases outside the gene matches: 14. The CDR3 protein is CASRKGTGIYSADTQYF. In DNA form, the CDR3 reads TGCGCCAGCAGAAAGGGGACAGGGATTTATTCGGCAGATACGCAGTATTTT.

CDR3 bases: TGTGCCAGTAGGACTGGGAGATACGAGCAGTACTTC. Its translation is CASRTGRYEQYF. This rearrangement joins TRBV27 to TRBJ2-7; possible D gene TRBD2, 5 bases. The germline V and J ends were trimmed by 9 bases and 4 bases, with 13 bases remaining between them. This CDR3 has 12 amino acids. Germline V gives CDR1 MNHEY, CDR2 SMNVEV (reference sequence).

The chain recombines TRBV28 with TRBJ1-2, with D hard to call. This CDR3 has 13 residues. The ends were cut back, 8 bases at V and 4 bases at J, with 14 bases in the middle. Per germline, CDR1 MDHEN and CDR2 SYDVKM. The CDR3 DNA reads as TGTGCCAGCTCACCGTACAGAGCCTATGGCTACACCTTC. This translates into CASSPYRAYGYTF.

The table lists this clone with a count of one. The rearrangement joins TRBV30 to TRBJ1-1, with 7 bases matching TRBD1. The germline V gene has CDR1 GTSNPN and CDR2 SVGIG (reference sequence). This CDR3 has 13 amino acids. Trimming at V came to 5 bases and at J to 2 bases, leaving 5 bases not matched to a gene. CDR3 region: CAWAGTANTEAFF. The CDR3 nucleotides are TGTGCCTGGGCCGGGACAGCAAACACTGAAGCTTTCTTT.

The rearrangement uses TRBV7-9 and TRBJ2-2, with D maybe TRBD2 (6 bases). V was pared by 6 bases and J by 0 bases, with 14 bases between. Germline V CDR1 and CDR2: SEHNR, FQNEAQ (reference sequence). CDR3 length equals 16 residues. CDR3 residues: CASSRSSATNTGELFF. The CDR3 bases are TGTGCCAGCAGTCGATCTAGCGCAACGAACACCGGGGAGCTGTTTTTT.

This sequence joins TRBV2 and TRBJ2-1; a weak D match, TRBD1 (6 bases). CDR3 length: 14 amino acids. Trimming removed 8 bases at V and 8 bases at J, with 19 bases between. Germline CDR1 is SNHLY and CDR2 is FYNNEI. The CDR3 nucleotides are TGTGCCAGCGGGGGCCCCGGACGAGGCTATGAGCAGTTCTTC. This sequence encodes CASGGPGRGYEQFF.

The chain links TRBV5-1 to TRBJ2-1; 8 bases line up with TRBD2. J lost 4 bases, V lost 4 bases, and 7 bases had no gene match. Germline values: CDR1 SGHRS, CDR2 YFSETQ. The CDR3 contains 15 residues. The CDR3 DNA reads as TGCGCCAGCAGCACAAGCGGGGGATCATACAATGAGCAGTTCTTC. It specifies CASSTSGGSYNEQFF.

This CDR3 is CASSSGDRSTDTQYF. Here the CDR3 DNA reads TGTGCCAGCTCTAGCGGGGATCGAAGCACAGATACGCAGTATTTT. The genes are TRBV6-4 and TRBJ2-3, with 9 nucleotides matching TRBD2. The junction had 6 bases not matched to a gene; V was cut back by 8 bases and J by 0 bases. The CDR3 extends over 15 amino acids. The V gene's germline CDR1 is MRHNA and CDR2 SNTAGT.

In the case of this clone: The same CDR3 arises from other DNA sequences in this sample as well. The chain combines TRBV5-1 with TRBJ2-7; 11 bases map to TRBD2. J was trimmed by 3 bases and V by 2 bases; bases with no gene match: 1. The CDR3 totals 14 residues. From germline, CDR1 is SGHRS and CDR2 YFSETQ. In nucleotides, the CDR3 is TGCGCCAGCAGCTTAGGGACTAGCGGCTACGAGCAGTACTTC. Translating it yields CASSLGTSGYEQYF. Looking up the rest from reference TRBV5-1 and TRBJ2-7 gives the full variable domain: KAGVTQTPRYLIKTRGQQVTLSCSPISGHRSVSWYQQTPGQGLQFLFEYFSETQRNKGNFPGRFSGRQFSNSRSEMNVSTLELGDSALYLCASSLGTSGYEQYFGPGTRLTVT.

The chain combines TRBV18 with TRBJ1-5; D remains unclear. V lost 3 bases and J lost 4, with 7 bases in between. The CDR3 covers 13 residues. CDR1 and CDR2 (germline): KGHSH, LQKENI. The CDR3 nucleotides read TGTGCCAGCTCACCGTATGAGAATCAGCCCCAGCATTTT. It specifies CASSPYENQPQHF.

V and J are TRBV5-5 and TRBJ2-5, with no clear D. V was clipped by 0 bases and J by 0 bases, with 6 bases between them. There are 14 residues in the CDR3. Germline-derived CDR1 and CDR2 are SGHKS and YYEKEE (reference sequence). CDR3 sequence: CASSLGRYQETQYF. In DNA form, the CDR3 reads TGTGCCAGCAGCTTGGGGAGATACCAAGAGACCCAGTACTTC.

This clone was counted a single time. CDR3 in amino acids: CASSLASGGMADTQYF. The CDR3 DNA follows: TGCGCCAGCAGCTTAGCTAGCGGGGGGATGGCAGATACGCAGTATTTT. The chain recombines TRBV5-1 with TRBJ2-3; TRBD2 matches at 11 bases. Looked up from germline, CDR1 is SGHRS and CDR2 is YFSETQ. The CDR3 is 16 residues long. The V gene end was trimmed by 2 bases and the J gene end by 4 bases; junction bases not matched to a gene: 6.

CDR3 in amino acids: CAWSAGPNQPQHF. CDR3 nucleotides: TGTGCCTGGAGTGCCGGTCCTAATCAGCCCCAGCATTTT. This sequence joins TRBV30 and TRBJ1-5; D unclear. This CDR3 has 13 amino acids. V shed 1 base and J shed 4 bases, with 8 bases lying between them. Germline values: CDR1 GTSNPN, CDR2 SVGIG (reference sequence). Using reference TRBV30 and TRBJ1-5 for the parts outside the CDR3, the full variable domain is SQTIHQWPATLVQPVGSPLSLECTVEGTSNPNLYWYRQAAGRGLQLLFYSVGIGQISSEVPQNLSASRPQDRQFILSSKKLLLSDSGFYLCAWSAGPNQPQHFGDGTRLSIL.

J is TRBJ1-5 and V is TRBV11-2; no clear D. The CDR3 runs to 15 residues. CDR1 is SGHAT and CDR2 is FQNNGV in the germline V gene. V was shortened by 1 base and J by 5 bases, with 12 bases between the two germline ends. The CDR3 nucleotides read TGTGCCAGCAGCTTAGGAGCCCTGATGCATCAGCCCCAGCATTTT. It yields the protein CASSLGALMHQPQHF.

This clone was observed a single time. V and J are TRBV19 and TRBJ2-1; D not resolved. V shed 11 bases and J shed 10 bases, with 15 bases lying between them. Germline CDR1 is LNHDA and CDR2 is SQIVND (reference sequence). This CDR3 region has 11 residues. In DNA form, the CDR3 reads TGTGCCTCAGTCGGCTTCGGGGAGCAGTTCTTC. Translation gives CASVGFGEQFF.

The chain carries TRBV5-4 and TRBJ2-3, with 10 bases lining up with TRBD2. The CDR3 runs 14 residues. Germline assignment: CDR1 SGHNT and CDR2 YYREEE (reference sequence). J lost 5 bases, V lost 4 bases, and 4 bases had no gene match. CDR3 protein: CASSPRLAGDTQYF. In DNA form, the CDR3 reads TGTGCCAGCAGCCCCAGACTAGCGGGAGATACGCAGTATTTT.

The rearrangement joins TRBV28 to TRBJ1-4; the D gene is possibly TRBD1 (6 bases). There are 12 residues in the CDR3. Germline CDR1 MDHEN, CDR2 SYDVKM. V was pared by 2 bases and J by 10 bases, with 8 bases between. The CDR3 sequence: CASSLRGRKLFF. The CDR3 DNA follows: TGTGCCAGCAGTTTAAGGGGGAGAAAACTGTTTTTT.

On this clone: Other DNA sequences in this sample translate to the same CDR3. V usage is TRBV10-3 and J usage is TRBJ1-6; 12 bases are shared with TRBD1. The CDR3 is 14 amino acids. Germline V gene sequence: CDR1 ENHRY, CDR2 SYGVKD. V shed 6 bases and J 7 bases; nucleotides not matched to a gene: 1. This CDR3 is CAIRGTGGNSPLHF. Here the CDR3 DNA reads TGTGCCATCAGAGGGACAGGGGGCAATTCACCCCTCCACTTT.

DNA of the CDR3: TGTGCCAGCAGTTTAGCGTTACCTTCCTACAATGAGCAGTTCTTC. Protein sequence: CASSLALPSYNEQFF. The chain links TRBV6-5 to TRBJ2-1; a possible D gene is TRBD2 (5 bases). Germline CDR1 reads MNHEY; CDR2 reads SVGAGI. This CDR3 has 15 residues. Trimming shortened V by 4 bases and J by 1 base, and 11 bases separated the two germline ends.

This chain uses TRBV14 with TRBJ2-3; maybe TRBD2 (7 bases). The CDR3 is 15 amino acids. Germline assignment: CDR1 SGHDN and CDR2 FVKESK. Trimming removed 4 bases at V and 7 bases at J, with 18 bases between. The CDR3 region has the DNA TGTGCCAGCAGCCCTCGGGGGGCCGGTGTCAATACGCAGTATTTT. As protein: CASSPRGAGVNTQYF.

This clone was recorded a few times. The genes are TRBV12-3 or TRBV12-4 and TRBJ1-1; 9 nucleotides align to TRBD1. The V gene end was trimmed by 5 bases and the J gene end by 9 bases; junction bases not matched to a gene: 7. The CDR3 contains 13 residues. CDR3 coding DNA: TGTGCCAGCAGTGACGGGACAGGGCTTCAAGCTTTCTTT. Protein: CASSDGTGLQAFF.

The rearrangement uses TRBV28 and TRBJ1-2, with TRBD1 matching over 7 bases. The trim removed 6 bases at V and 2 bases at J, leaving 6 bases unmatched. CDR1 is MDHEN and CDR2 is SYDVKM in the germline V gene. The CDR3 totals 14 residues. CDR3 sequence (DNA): TGTGCCAGCAGAGAGGGGACAGCCAACTATGGCTACACCTTC. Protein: CASREGTANYGYTF.

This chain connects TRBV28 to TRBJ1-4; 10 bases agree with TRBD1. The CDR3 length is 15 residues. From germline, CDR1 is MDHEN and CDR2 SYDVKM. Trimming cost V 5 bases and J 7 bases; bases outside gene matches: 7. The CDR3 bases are TGTGCCAGCAGTCCGCTGAGGACAGGGGGTGAAAAACTGTTTTTT. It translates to CASSPLRTGGEKLFF.

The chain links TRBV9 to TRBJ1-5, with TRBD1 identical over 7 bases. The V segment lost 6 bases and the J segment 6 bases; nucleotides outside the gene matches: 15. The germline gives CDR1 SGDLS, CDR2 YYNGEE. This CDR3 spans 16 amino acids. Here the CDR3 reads CASIGGRGQASQPQHF. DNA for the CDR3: TGTGCCAGCATCGGGGGTAGAGGACAGGCCAGTCAGCCCCAGCATTTT.

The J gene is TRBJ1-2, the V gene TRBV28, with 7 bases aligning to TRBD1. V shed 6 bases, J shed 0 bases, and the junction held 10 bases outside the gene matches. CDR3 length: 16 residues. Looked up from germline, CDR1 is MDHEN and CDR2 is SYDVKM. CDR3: CASRHSGGGSNYGYTF. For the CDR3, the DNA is TGTGCCAGCAGGCACTCGGGAGGGGGCTCTAACTATGGCTACACCTTC.